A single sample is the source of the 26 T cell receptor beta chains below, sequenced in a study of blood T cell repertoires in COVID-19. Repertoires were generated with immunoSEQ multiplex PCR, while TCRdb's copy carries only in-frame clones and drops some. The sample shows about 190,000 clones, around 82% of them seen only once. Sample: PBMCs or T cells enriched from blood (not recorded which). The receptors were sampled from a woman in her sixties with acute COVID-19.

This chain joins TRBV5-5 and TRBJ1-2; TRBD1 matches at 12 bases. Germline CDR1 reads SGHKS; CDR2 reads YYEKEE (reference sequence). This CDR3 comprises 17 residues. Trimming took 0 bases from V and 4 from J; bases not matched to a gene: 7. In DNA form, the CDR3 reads TGTGCCAGCAGCTTGGCCGCGGGACAGGGGGCGAGCTATGGCTACACCTTC. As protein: CASSLAAGQGASYGYTF.

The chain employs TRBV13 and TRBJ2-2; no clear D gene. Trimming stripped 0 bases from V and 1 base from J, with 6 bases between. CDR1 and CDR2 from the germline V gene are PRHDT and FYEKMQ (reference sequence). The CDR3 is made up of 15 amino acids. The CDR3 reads CASSLGSGNTGELFF. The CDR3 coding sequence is TGTGCCAGCAGCTTAGGGTCCGGGAACACCGGGGAGCTGTTTTTT. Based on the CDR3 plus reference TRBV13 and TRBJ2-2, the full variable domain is AAGVIQSPRHLIKEKRETATLKCYPIPRHDTVYWYQQGPGQDPQFLISFYEKMQSDKGSIPDRFSAQQFSDYHSELNMSSLELGDSALYFCASSLGSGNTGELFFGEGSRLTVL.

CDR3 in DNA: TGTGCCAGCTCACCACCGGCAGGCACTGAAGCTTTCTTT. Its translation is CASSPPAGTEAFF. V usage is TRBV18 and J usage is TRBJ1-1; D ambiguous. This CDR3 has 13 amino acids. Germline CDR1 is KGHSH and CDR2 is LQKENI. V lost 0 bases, J lost 4 bases, and 6 bases lay in between.

The CDR3 DNA is TGTGCCATCAGTGGGGACAGGACCCTTAGGGGTGGCTACACCTTC. Translation: CAISGDRTLRGGYTF. The chain joins TRBV10-3 to TRBJ1-2; 8 bases map to TRBD1. Germline CDR1 reads ENHRY; CDR2 reads SYGVKD. This CDR3 is built from 15 residues. The trim removed 4 bases at V and 7 bases at J, leaving 11 bases unmatched.

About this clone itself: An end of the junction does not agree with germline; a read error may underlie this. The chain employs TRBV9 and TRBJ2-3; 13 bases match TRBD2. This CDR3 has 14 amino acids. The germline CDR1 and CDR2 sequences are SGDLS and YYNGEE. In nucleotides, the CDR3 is TGTGCCAGCAGCGTAGAGGGGACTAGCGGGGCGCAATATTTT. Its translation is CASSVEGTSGAQYF.

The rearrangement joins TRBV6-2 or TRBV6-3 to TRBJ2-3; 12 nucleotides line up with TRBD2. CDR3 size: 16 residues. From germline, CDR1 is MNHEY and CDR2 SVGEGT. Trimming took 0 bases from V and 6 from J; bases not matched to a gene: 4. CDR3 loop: CASSYSTSGSVDTQYF. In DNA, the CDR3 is TGTGCCAGCAGTTACTCGACTAGCGGGAGTGTCGATACGCAGTATTTT.

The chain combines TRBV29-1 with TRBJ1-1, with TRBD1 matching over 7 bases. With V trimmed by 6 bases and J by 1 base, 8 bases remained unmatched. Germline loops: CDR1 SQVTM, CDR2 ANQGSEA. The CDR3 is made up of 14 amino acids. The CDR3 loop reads CSVHLQGTNTEAFF. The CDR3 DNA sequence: TGCAGCGTCCACCTACAGGGGACGAACACTGAAGCTTTCTTT.

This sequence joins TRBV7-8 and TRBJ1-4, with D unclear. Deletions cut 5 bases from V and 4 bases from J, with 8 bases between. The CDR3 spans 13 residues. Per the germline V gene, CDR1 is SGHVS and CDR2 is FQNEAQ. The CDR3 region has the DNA TGTGCCAGCAGCGAGAGCCTTAATGAAAAACTGTTTTTT. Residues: CASSESLNEKLFF. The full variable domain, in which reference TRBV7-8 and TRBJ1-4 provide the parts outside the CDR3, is GAGVSQSPRYKVAKRGQDVALRCDPISGHVSLFWYQQALGQGPEFLTYFQNEAQLDKSGLPSDRFFAERPEGSVSTLKIQRTQQEDSAVYLCASSESLNEKLFFGSGTQLSVL.

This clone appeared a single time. The CDR3 sequence is CASSYSGQGTYGYTF. In DNA form, the CDR3 reads TGTGCCAGCAGTTACTCCGGACAGGGGACCTATGGCTACACCTTC. This sequence joins TRBV6-2 or TRBV6-3 and TRBJ1-2, with 9 bases that match TRBD1. Germline V lookup: CDR1 MNHEY, CDR2 SVGEGT. The CDR3 extends over 15 amino acids. J was trimmed by 4 bases and V by 0 bases; bases with no gene match: 3.

The CDR3 DNA is TGTGCCAGCTCACCAGCAAGCAACAATCAGCCCCAGCATTTT. Its translation: CASSPASNNQPQHF. The chain joins TRBV18 to TRBJ1-5; D not resolved. The CDR3 is 14 amino acids. The V end lost 2 bases, the J end lost 3 bases, and 8 bases lay between the germline ends. The germline gives CDR1 KGHSH, CDR2 LQKENI.

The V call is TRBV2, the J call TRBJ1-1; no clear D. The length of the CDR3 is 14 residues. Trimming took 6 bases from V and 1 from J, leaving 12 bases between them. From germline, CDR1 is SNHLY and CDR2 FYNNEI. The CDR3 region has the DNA TGTGCCAGCAGACCTATGGGAGGGAACACTGAAGCTTTCTTT. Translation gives CASRPMGGNTEAFF.

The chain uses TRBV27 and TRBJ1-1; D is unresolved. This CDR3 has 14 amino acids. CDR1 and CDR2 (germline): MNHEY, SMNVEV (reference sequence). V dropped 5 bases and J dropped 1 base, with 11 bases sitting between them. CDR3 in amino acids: CASSRRRENTEAFF. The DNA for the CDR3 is TGTGCCAGCAGTCGCCGCCGGGAGAACACTGAAGCTTTCTTT.

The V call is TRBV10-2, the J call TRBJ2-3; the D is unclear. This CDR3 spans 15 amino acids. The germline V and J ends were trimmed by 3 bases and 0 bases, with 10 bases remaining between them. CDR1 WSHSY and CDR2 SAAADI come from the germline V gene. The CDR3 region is CASSEWRSSTDTQYF. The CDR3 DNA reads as TGCGCCAGCAGTGAATGGCGGTCTAGCACAGATACGCAGTATTTT.

The CDR3 DNA is TGTGCCAGCAGCCCGAACGGGTTCGGCTACACCTTC. It specifies CASSPNGFGYTF. J is TRBJ1-2 and V is TRBV11-2; D is unresolved. V was clipped by 5 bases and J by 8 bases, with 12 bases between them. The CDR3 loop spans 12 amino acids. Germline V gene sequence: CDR1 SGHAT, CDR2 FQNNGV. Drawing the rest from reference TRBV11-2 and TRBJ1-2, the complete variable domain is EAGVAQSPRYKIIEKRQSVAFWCNPISGHATLYWYQQILGQGPKLLIQFQNNGVVDDSQLPKDRFSAERLKGVDSTLKIQPAKLEDSAVYLCASSPNGFGYTFGSGTRLTVV.

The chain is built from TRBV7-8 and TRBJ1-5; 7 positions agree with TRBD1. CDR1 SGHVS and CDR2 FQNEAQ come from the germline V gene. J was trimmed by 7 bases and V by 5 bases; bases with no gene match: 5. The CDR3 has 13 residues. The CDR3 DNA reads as TGTGCCAGCAGCCAGGGACAGTTCCAGCCCCAGCATTTT. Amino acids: CASSQGQFQPQHF.

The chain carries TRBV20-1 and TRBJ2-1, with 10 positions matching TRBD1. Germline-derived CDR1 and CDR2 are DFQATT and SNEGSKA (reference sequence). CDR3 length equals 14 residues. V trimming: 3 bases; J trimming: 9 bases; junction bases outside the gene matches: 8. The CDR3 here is CSASWDRGFGEQFF. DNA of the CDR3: TGCAGTGCTAGTTGGGACAGGGGTTTCGGTGAGCAGTTCTTC.

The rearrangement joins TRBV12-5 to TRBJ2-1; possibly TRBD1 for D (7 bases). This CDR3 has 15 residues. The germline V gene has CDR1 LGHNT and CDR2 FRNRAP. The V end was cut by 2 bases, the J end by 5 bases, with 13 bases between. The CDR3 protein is CASGLRQGGHNEQFF. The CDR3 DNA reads TGTGCTAGTGGTTTGCGCCAGGGGGGCCACAATGAGCAGTTCTTC. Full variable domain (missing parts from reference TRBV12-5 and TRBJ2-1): DARVTQTPRHKVTEMGQEVTMRCQPILGHNTVFWYRQTMMQGLELLAYFRNRAPLDDSGMPKDRFSAEMPDATLATLKIQPSEPRDSAVYFCASGLRQGGHNEQFFGPGTRLTVL.

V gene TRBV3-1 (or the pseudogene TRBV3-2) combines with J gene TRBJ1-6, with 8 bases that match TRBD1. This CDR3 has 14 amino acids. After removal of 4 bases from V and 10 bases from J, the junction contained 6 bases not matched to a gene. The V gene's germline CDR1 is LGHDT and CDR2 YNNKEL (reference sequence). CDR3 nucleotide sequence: TGTGCCAGCAGCCTTGGACAGGGCGACTCACCCCTCCACTTT. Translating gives CASSLGQGDSPLHF.

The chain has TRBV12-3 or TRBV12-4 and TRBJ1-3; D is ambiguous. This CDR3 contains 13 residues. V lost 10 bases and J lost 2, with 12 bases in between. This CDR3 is CAMSGGPGNTIYF. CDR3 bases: TGTGCCATGAGCGGAGGGCCTGGAAACACCATATATTTT.

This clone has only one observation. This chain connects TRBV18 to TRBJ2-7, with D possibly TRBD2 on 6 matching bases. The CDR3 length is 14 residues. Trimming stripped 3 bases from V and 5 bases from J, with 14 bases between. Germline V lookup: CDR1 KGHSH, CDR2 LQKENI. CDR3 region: CASSPGGARHEQYV. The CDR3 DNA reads TGTGCCAGCTCACCGGGCGGGGCCCGACACGAGCAGTACGTC.

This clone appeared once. The CDR3 sequence: CASSRTGANYGYTF. The CDR3 bases are TGCGCCAGCAGCCGGACAGGGGCAAACTATGGCTACACCTTC. The chain has TRBV5-1 and TRBJ1-2, with 9 positions matching TRBD1. CDR1 and CDR2 (germline): SGHRS, YFSETQ. The CDR3 has 14 amino acids. V trimming: 4 bases; J trimming: 2 bases; junction bases outside the gene matches: 3.

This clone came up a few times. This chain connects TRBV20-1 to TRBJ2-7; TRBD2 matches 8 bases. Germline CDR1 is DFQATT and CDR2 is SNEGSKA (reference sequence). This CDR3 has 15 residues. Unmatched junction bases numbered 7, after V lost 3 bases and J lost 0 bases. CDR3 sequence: CSASLGTSGSYEQYF. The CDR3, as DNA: TGCAGTGCTAGTCTAGGTACTAGCGGCTCCTACGAGCAGTACTTC.

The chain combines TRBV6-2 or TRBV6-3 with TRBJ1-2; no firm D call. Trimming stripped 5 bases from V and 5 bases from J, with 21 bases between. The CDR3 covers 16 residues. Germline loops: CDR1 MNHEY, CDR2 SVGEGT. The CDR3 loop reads CASSPHDAARRYGYTF. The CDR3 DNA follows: TGTGCCAGCAGTCCACATGATGCGGCCCGGCGGTATGGCTACACCTTC.

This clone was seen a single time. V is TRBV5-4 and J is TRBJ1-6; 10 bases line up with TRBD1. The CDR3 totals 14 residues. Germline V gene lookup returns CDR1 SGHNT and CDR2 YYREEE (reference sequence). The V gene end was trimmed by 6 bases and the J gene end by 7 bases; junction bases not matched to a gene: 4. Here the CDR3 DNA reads TGTGCCAGCACCGTGGACAGGGGGAATTCACCCCTCCACTTT. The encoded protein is CASTVDRGNSPLHF.

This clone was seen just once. The CDR3 loop is CASSQDVVNLIAKNIQYF. CDR3 nucleotide sequence: TGCGCCAGCAGCCAAGATGTAGTGAACCTCATAGCCAAAAACATTCAGTACTTC. V gene TRBV4-3 combines with J gene TRBJ2-4; D remains unclear. From germline, CDR1 is LGHNA and CDR2 YSLEER. Trimming took off 0 bases at V and 0 bases at J, with 15 bases between the two ends. CDR3 length equals 18 residues.

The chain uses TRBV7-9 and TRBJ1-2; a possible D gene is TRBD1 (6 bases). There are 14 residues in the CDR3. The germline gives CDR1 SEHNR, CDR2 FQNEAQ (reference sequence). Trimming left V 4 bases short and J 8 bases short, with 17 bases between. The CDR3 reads CASSYSQGLGGYTF. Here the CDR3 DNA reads TGTGCCAGCAGCTACTCACAGGGATTGGGGGGCTACACCTTC.